This T cell receptor beta chain derives from a study of shared clonotypes between healthy human individuals. In the naive CD8 group, cells lacked CD45RO and were positively selected for CCR7, so terminally differentiated effector memory CD45RA+ cells were left out. The assay was immunoSEQ multiplex PCR, and TCRdb's table has in-frame clones only and misses some. The table has 1.5 million to 2.5 million clones, about 95% seen once. The ends were cut back, 0 bases at V and 5 bases at J, with 3 bases in the middle. Germline V gene data show CDR1 as GTSNPN and CDR2 as SVGIG (reference sequence). This CDR3 contains 11 residues.

The source material was naive CD8+ T cells sorted from blood. The gene calls are TRBV30 and TRBJ2-3, with D unresolved. The sequence was collected from a man in his late teens or twenties in good health. CDR3 sequence (DNA): TGTGCCTGGAGTGTAAAAGATACGCAGTATTTT. Translating gives CAWSVKDTQYF.